One sample yielded the 25 T cell receptor beta chains listed below, sequenced in a study of neoadjuvant anti-PD-1 for oral cavity cancer. Method: immunoSEQ multiplex PCR; TCRdb's copy keeps in-frame clones and lacks some. In the table there are 15,000 to 20,000 clones, 72% of which are singletons. This material consisted of PBMCs, taken before nivolumab (anti-PD-1) treatment. These receptors originate from a person between 40 and 80 years old with oral cavity squamous cell carcinoma.

This chain joins TRBV5-5 and TRBJ2-5, with D maybe TRBD1 (6 bases). The germline gives CDR1 SGHKS, CDR2 YYEKEE (reference sequence). V was trimmed by 1 base and J by 5 bases, leaving 9 bases between them. The CDR3 covers 13 residues. Written as DNA, the CDR3 is TGTGCCAGCAGCTTGACAGGGCGGGAGACCCAGTACTTC. Its protein is CASSLTGRETQYF.

This clone has only one observation. The rearrangement joins TRBV11-2 to TRBJ2-5, with D unresolved. With 5 bases removed from V and 2 bases from J, the gap between germline ends came to 12 bases. The V gene's germline CDR1 is SGHAT and CDR2 FQNNGV. CDR3 length: 14 residues. CDR3: CASSKTYSQETQYF. As DNA, the CDR3 is TGTGCCAGCAGCAAGACTTACAGTCAAGAGACCCAGTACTTC. The whole variable domain, remainder taken from reference TRBV11-2 and TRBJ2-5, is EAGVAQSPRYKIIEKRQSVAFWCNPISGHATLYWYQQILGQGPKLLIQFQNNGVVDDSQLPKDRFSAERLKGVDSTLKIQPAKLEDSAVYLCASSKTYSQETQYFGPGTRLLVL.

V and J are TRBV7-2 and TRBJ2-5; 8 positions agree with TRBD2. The CDR3 is 14 residues long. The germline gives CDR1 SGHTA, CDR2 FQGNSA. V dropped 3 bases and J dropped 2; count of bases not matched to a gene: 2. CDR3 region: CASSLGTRQETQYF. The CDR3 DNA sequence: TGTGCCAGCAGCTTGGGGACTAGACAAGAGACCCAGTACTTC.

This chain uses TRBV6-1 with TRBJ1-5; D gene unclear. The CDR3 sequence is 14 residues long. Trimming took 0 bases from V and 8 from J, leaving 11 bases between them. Germline V gene data show CDR1 as MNHNS and CDR2 as SASEGT. The CDR3 is CASSEALQWEPQHF. For the CDR3, the DNA is TGTGCCAGCAGTGAAGCGCTTCAATGGGAGCCCCAGCATTTT.

The DNA for the CDR3 is TGTGCCAGCAGCTTGACCGGGAACTACGAGCAGTACTTC. As protein: CASSLTGNYEQYF. The chain combines TRBV5-7 with TRBJ2-7, with TRBD2 as a possible D gene (5 bases). TRBV5-7 is marked as an open reading frame, function uncertain. The germline V and J ends were trimmed by 1 base and 3 bases, with 8 bases remaining between them. The CDR3 has 13 residues.

The chain combines TRBV10-3 with TRBJ2-2; TRBD1 might be the D (6 bases). The germline V and J ends were trimmed by 4 bases and 0 bases, with 6 bases remaining between them. The CDR3 extends over 14 amino acids. Germline lookup yields CDR1 ENHRY and CDR2 SYGVKD. DNA for the CDR3: TGTGCCATCAGTGGGACAGCGAACACCGGGGAGCTGTTTTTT. Its protein is CAISGTANTGELFF.

The chain carries TRBV7-3 and TRBJ2-7, with D possibly being TRBD2 (5 bases). Germline-derived CDR1 and CDR2 are SGHTA and FQGTGA. V gave up 1 base and J gave up 3 bases, with 13 bases separating them. The CDR3 length is 15 residues. This chain's CDR3 is CASSLKGSSYYEQYF. The CDR3 DNA sequence: TGTGCCAGCAGCTTAAAAGGGAGTAGCTACTACGAGCAGTACTTC.

V gene TRBV27 combines with J gene TRBJ2-3; TRBD1 matches at 9 bases. The CDR3 is 13 amino acids. The V gene's germline CDR1 is MNHEY and CDR2 SMNVEV (reference sequence). J gave up 4 bases and V 10 bases, and 6 bases lay outside the gene matches. The CDR3 sequence: CAIQGAGADTQYF. As DNA, the CDR3 is TGTGCCATACAGGGGGCCGGGGCAGATACGCAGTATTTT.

This clone occurred a few times. This chain joins TRBV7-2 and TRBJ1-1; D ambiguous. The CDR3 is 14 amino acids. The germline gives CDR1 SGHTA, CDR2 FQGNSA. V dropped 2 bases and J dropped 0 bases, with 7 bases sitting between them. DNA for the CDR3: TGTGCCAGCAGCTTACAGGATATGAACACTGAAGCTTTCTTT. Translation gives CASSLQDMNTEAFF.

The rearrangement joins TRBV6-5 to TRBJ2-1; TRBD1 is a possible D gene (6 bases). V lost 5 bases and J 7 bases, leaving 9 bases between the germline ends. The CDR3 sequence is 12 residues long. The germline V gene encodes CDR1 MNHEY and CDR2 SVGAGI. CDR3 sequence (DNA): TGTGCCAGCAGTGTCACAGGGAATGAGCAGTTCTTC. The encoded protein is CASSVTGNEQFF.

The chain has TRBV28 and TRBJ1-1; 10 bases fit TRBD1. The CDR3 sequence is 15 residues long. J gave up 4 bases and V 6 bases, and 8 bases lay outside the gene matches. The V gene's germline CDR1 is MDHEN and CDR2 SYDVKM. This CDR3 is CASRVDRGLATEAFF. CDR3 DNA: TGTGCCAGCAGAGTAGACAGGGGGCTGGCCACTGAAGCTTTCTTT. The full variable domain, its missing parts supplied by reference TRBV28 and TRBJ1-1, is DVKVTQSSRYLVKRTGEKVFLECVQDMDHENMFWYRQDPGLGLRLIYFSYDVKMKEKGDIPEGYSVSREKKERFSLILESASTNQTSMYLCASRVDRGLATEAFFGQGTRLTVV.

The chain employs TRBV6-6 and TRBJ1-3; 8 bases line up with TRBD1. J was trimmed by 3 bases and V by 0 bases; bases with no gene match: 4. The CDR3 consists of 16 residues. The germline V gene encodes CDR1 MNHNY and CDR2 SVGAGI (reference sequence). In DNA form, the CDR3 reads TGTGCCAGCAGTTACTCGACAGGACAGGGTGGAAACACCATATATTTT. It is translated as CASSYSTGQGGNTIYF.

The chain joins TRBV6-1 to TRBJ1-5, with D possibly TRBD1 on 5 matching bases. Germline values: CDR1 MNHNS, CDR2 SASEGT. The V gene lost 6 bases and the J gene lost 1 base, with 13 bases spanning the gap. The CDR3 is made up of 15 amino acids. The CDR3, as DNA: TGTGCCAGCAGGGCGGGGCAACGCAGCAATCAGCCCCAGCATTTT. Translated: CASRAGQRSNQPQHF.

The V gene is TRBV5-1, the J gene TRBJ2-5; 12 bases fit TRBD2. CDR3 size: 15 residues. The germline V gene has CDR1 SGHRS and CDR2 YFSETQ. V gave up 4 bases and J gave up 3 bases; unmatched junction bases: 4. CDR3 nucleotides: TGCGCCAGCAGCCCTCCTAGCGGGGGGGAAGAGACCCAGTACTTC. Translating it yields CASSPPSGGEETQYF.

The chain is built from TRBV7-2 and TRBJ2-5; weak D call: TRBD2 (5 bases). Germline V gene data show CDR1 as SGHTA and CDR2 as FQGNSA. Trimming left V 4 bases short and J 3 bases short, with 15 bases between. The CDR3 is 15 amino acids. The CDR3 here is CASSSVRLLKETQYF. In DNA form, the CDR3 reads TGTGCCAGCAGCTCCGTTAGACTACTTAAAGAGACCCAGTACTTC.

V and J are TRBV4-1 and TRBJ1-3; 9 bases are shared with TRBD1. The CDR3 sequence is 16 residues long. Losses at the gene ends were 1 base for V and 4 bases for J; bases not matched to a gene: 5. Germline loops: CDR1 MGHRA, CDR2 YSYEKL. The CDR3 reads CASSQVSQGAGNTIYF. Written as DNA, the CDR3 is TGCGCCAGCAGCCAAGTTTCACAGGGGGCAGGAAACACCATATATTTT.

CDR3 DNA: TGTGCCAGCAGTTCCCATCCGTCGACAGCTAAAAAGGGCTACACCTTC. This codes for CASSSHPSTAKKGYTF. The chain couples TRBV28 to TRBJ1-2; D possibly corresponds to TRBD1 (5 bases). V was cut by 4 bases and J by 8 bases, with 23 bases left in between. CDR3 length: 16 amino acids. Per germline, CDR1 MDHEN and CDR2 SYDVKM.

The gene calls are TRBV29-1 and TRBJ1-4; 8 positions agree with TRBD1. The trim removed 4 bases at V and 8 bases at J, leaving 6 bases unmatched. The germline V gene encodes CDR1 SQVTM and CDR2 ANQGSEA. The CDR3 runs 13 residues. Written as DNA, the CDR3 is TGCAGCGTTGTGCAGGGGGCCGGCGAAAAACTGTTTTTT. Its translation: CSVVQGAGEKLFF. Complete variable domain (other parts from reference TRBV29-1 and TRBJ1-4): SAVISQKPSRDICQRGTSLTIQCQVDSQVTMMFWYRQQPGQSLTLIATANQGSEATYESGFVIDKFPISRPNLTFSTLTVSNMSPEDSSIYLCSVVQGAGEKLFFGSGTQLSVL.

The chain joins TRBV20-1 to TRBJ1-1; D is uncertain. CDR1 is DFQATT and CDR2 is SNEGSKA in the germline V gene (reference sequence). This CDR3 is built from 11 residues. V gave up 0 bases and J gave up 2 bases, with 1 base separating them. This chain's CDR3 is CSARDNTEAFF. Here the CDR3 DNA reads TGCAGTGCTAGAGACAACACTGAAGCTTTCTTT.

This chain connects TRBV18 to TRBJ2-4; 7 bases agree with TRBD2. The CDR3 is 22 amino acids. Looked up from germline, CDR1 is KGHSH and CDR2 is LQKENI. V was clipped by 3 bases and J by 0 bases; unmatched bases: 23. The DNA of the CDR3 is TGTGCCAGCTCACCCGGGGGGACTCCCCCAATCCCCTTAGGACTAGCCAAAAACATTCAGTACTTC. It encodes CASSPGGTPPIPLGLAKNIQYF.

The V gene is TRBV4-1, the J gene TRBJ1-2; D is undetermined. This CDR3 comprises 15 residues. V dropped 1 base and J dropped 3 bases, with 12 bases sitting between them. CDR1 and CDR2 (germline): MGHRA, YSYEKL. The CDR3 DNA reads as TGCGCCAGCAGCCAAGTCCCCAGTCCGGACTATGGCTACACCTTC. It codes for CASSQVPSPDYGYTF.

The chain carries TRBV21-1 and TRBJ1-5; TRBD1 reflects the table's D call only, with no check against the DNA. TRBV21-1 is a listed pseudogene. The CDR3 runs to 15 residues. The CDR3, as DNA: TGTGCCACTCCTCGACAGCGACATAGCAATCAGCCCCAGCATTTT. The encoded protein is CATPRQRHSNQPQHF.

V is TRBV7-6 and J is TRBJ1-4, with TRBD1 matching over 10 bases. The germline V gene has CDR1 SGHVS and CDR2 FNYEAQ. J lost 8 bases, V lost 4 bases, and 4 bases had no gene match. CDR3 length equals 14 residues. The CDR3 loop reads CASSSGQGVEKLFF. In DNA form, the CDR3 reads TGTGCCAGCAGCTCTGGACAGGGGGTAGAAAAACTGTTTTTT.

This chain connects TRBV19 to TRBJ1-5; 7 nucleotides line up with TRBD1. J was trimmed by 2 bases and V by 10 bases; bases with no gene match: 20. Germline loops: CDR1 LNHDA, CDR2 SQIVND (reference sequence). The CDR3 consists of 18 residues. The CDR3 DNA sequence: TGTGCCACCTCCCCCGGGGCAGGGGGATATCTTGGCAATCAGCCCCAGCATTTT. Translating gives CATSPGAGGYLGNQPQHF.

V usage is TRBV6-1 and J usage is TRBJ1-1; D call uncertain. This CDR3 contains 17 residues. The germline V gene has CDR1 MNHNS and CDR2 SASEGT. Trimming shortened V by 4 bases and J by 1 base, and 19 bases separated the two germline ends. CDR3 sequence (DNA): TGTGCCAGCAGTGGAGGCGGACCGGGGTTGTGGAACACTGAAGCTTTCTTT. The encoded protein is CASSGGGPGLWNTEAFF.